These 5 T cell receptor beta chains originate from one sample sequenced in a study of blood T cell repertoires in COVID-19. Sequencing used immunoSEQ multiplex PCR; TCRdb keeps in-frame clones, though not all of them. The data hold roughly 330,000 clones, with roughly 86% observed a single time. Sequences were obtained from PBMCs or T cells enriched from blood (not recorded which). The source of these receptors is a woman younger than 45 who had recovered from COVID-19.

CDR3 protein: CASRDTSYEQYF. CDR3 coding DNA: TGTGCCAGCCGGGACACCTCCTACGAGCAGTACTTC. The chain combines TRBV27 with TRBJ2-7; D is perhaps TRBD1 (6 bases). V shed 8 bases and J shed 0 bases, with 8 bases lying between them. CDR1 MNHEY and CDR2 SMNVEV come from the germline V gene (reference sequence). This CDR3 spans 12 amino acids.

This chain connects TRBV10-3 to TRBJ1-1; the D is unclear. The V gene's germline CDR1 is ENHRY and CDR2 SYGVKD. CDR3 length equals 15 residues. The V end lost 2 bases, the J end lost 1 base, and 11 bases lay between the germline ends. The CDR3 spells CAISEGRPSNTEAFF. The DNA of the CDR3 is TGTGCCATCAGTGAGGGCCGTCCCTCGAACACTGAAGCTTTCTTT.

The gene calls are TRBV5-6 and TRBJ2-7; D remains unclear. V was pared by 4 bases and J by 7 bases, with 12 bases between. CDR3 length: 12 amino acids. CDR1 is SGHDT and CDR2 is YYEEEE in the germline V gene. The CDR3 nucleotides read TGTGCCAGCAGCATAACAAATCAAGAGCAGTACTTC. Amino acid sequence: CASSITNQEQYF.

The J gene is TRBJ2-7, the V gene TRBV6-2 or TRBV6-3; D perhaps matches TRBD2 (5 bases). Germline CDR1 is MNHEY and CDR2 is SVGEGT. The CDR3 loop spans 13 amino acids. Trimming took 2 bases from V and 2 from J, leaving 7 bases between them. The CDR3 loop reads CASSYGRAYEQYF. Here the CDR3 DNA reads TGTGCCAGCAGTTACGGGAGAGCCTACGAGCAGTACTTC.

The chain combines TRBV9 with TRBJ2-1; D is unresolved. V gave up 0 bases and J gave up 7 bases, with 5 bases separating them. This CDR3 has 12 residues. Germline V CDR1 and CDR2: SGDLS, YYNGEE. The CDR3 coding sequence is TGTGCCAGCAGCGTAGAGACTAATGAGCAGTTCTTC. This codes for CASSVETNEQFF.